This TCR beta chain derives from a study of shared clonotypes between healthy human individuals (dated by TCRdb to 2018 to 2020). Regarding the research as a whole: The cohort comprised two women and three men aged 18 to 49 years. Per donor, three plates each were used for CD4 naive and CD4 memory, two for CD8 naive, and one for CD8 memory. The study deeply sequenced blood TCR repertoires of about 5 healthy adults to estimate repertoire size and the extent of clonotype sharing between individuals. Libraries were prepared and TCR repertoires were sequenced by different laboratories using diverse techniques, in order to increase sequencing depth and limit assay-specific biases. Leukapheresis yielded between about 0.85 and 10 billion PBMCs per donor. General conclusions and limits of the study: Estimated clonotype richness was generally larger for naive than for memory subsets. The genetic and exposure-history diversity represented was limited by the small number of donors. Incomplete sequencing was indicated by rarefaction of sorted-subset datasets, despite the large sequencing depth. Sharing across several donors was observed for around 5% of naive CD4, over 3% of naive CD8, 2% to 2.5% of memory CD4, and around 0.4% of memory CD8 clonotypes. Sampling was restricted to blood, and TCR repertoires in tissues likely differ from the TCR repertoires found in blood. Compared with non-shared clonotypes, clonotypes shared by all four sorted-subset donors had higher generation probabilities. Pairwise subsampling led to the expectation that sequencing depth would affect the degree of clonotype sharing among donors.

Notes on this clone: Its antigen is not yet known. Nothing much larger sits one base from this clone, and base qualities are not available.

The CDR3 starts with the cysteine, ends with the phenylalanine, and has 18 residues. Solely the CDR3 DNA is kept, with 54 bases framed from the first base. Cut back by 1 base and 9 bases, the V and J ends lie 28 bases apart. CDR1 is given as SGHDT and CDR2 as YYEEEE, both from the germline V gene. Using the deep immunoSEQ assay, multiplex PCR amplified TCR CDR3 regions from genomic DNA. For each cell subset, the extracted genomic DNA was distributed evenly across all wells of several immunoSEQ 96-well plates, and each plate served as one replicate. For sorted subsets, approximately 210 ng genomic DNA, equal to 25,000 to 35,000 T cell genomes, was loaded into each replicate PCR. The purified libraries were quantified using a Qubit 3.0 fluorometer, sized with a Bioanalyzer 2100, and then quantified again using the KAPA Library Quantification kit. Each immunoSEQ 96-well plate was sequenced on its own single-read 150-cycle Illumina NextSeq 550 flow cell. The original pipeline was this. Because the immunoSEQ output included only junctional sequences and no quality scores, the filtering could not be the same as the filtering used for full-length reads. Sequences were annotated with PyIR, a Python wrapper for IgBLAST v1.9, and V/J genes and CDR3 were assigned using IMGT germline references. Any read was removed if the V/J assignment was weak (E-value above 1e-6), the CDR3 was missing, or the read contained stop codons, out-of-frame junctions, or ambiguous translated residues. V3J clonotypes were defined by identical inferred V gene, J gene, and CDR3 amino acid sequence. To compute the percentage overlap between repertoires, the number of shared unique clonotypes was divided by the size of the smaller repertoire. Richness of each repertoire was evaluated using RTK rarefaction, the Chao1 estimator, and Recon v2.1 estimates of unobserved clonotypes. Generation probabilities were computed with OLGA for all TCRbeta clonotypes obtained by the gDNA method from a handful of donors. TCRdb provides this immuneACCESS table in a form limited to in-frame rearrangements. Some clones are lacking; in checked studies, under half of them reflect an unresolved V gene, and why the rest are absent is not known. From that table come the V and J calls and clone size; the DNA was used to work out D and trimming. Recorded for this sample are roughly 700,000 clones; about 90% of them occurred a single time. Jointly, the top ten make up 30% to 40% of the sample.

Donors were healthy HIV-negative adults with no recently reported acute infections or vaccinations. Every donor was a Caucasian adult living in Nashville, Tennessee, USA. The CD8 memory samples were a combination of magnetically selected CD45RO+ cells and CCR7-negative CD45RA+ effector memory (TemRA) cells. After blood collection by leukapheresis, PBMCs were isolated using Ficoll-Histopaque density gradient centrifugation and then cryopreserved in the vapor phase of liquid nitrogen. Analytical flow cytometry was used to check the purity and quantity of every magnetically sorted T cell population. From each sorted fraction, genomic DNA was isolated and quantified by UV absorbance on a Nanodrop 2000c.

The source material was memory CD8+ T cells from PBMCs. The sample's cell subset or site label is to be understood as: CD45RO+ cells pooled with CCR7-negative TemRA cells. The receptor comes from a young man in good health. Some clones in this sample may be carry-over from other donors' samples. This sequence uses TRBV5-6 and TRBJ2-5, with no confident D gene call. CDR3 sequence: CASSLFIDVGAVPVAQYF. The nucleotides are TGTGCCAGCAGCTTGTTTATCGATGTTGGTGCCGTGCCGGTGGCCCAGTACTTC.